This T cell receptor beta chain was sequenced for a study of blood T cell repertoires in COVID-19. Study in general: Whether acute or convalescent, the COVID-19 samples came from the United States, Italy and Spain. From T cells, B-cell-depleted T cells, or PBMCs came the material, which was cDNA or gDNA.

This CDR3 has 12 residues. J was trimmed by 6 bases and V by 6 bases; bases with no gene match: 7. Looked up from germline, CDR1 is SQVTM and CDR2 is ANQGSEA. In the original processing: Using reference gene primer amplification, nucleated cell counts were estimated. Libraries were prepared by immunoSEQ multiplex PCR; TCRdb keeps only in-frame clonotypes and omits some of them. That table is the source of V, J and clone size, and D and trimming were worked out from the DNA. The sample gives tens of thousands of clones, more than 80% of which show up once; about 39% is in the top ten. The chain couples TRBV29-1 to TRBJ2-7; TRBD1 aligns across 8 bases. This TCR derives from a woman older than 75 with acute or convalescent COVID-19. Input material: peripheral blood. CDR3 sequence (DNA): TGCAGCGTCGGTTCAGGGGGCTTCGAGCAGTACTTC. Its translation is CSVGSGGFEQYF.